This note documents a single TCR beta chain sequence. What it binds is unknown. CDR3 size: 16 residues. CDR1 is SEHNR, CDR2 FQNEAQ, per germline (reference sequence). J lost 3 bases, V lost 4 bases, and 8 bases had no gene match. The data were obtained in a study of T cell responses to AZD1222 COVID-19 vaccine. The study's findings and limits: Compared with day 0, the breadth and depth of the Spike-specific TCR repertoire rose significantly after two doses of AZD1222.

Repertoires were generated with immunoSEQ multiplex PCR, while TCRdb's copy carries only in-frame clones and drops some. The sample carries around 160,000 clones, roughly 92% recorded once. J is TRBJ2-3 and V is TRBV7-9; 9 bases match TRBD1. The receptor's source is an adult who received the AZD1222 COVID-19 vaccine. Sequenced material: peripheral blood, taken 28 days after the second AZD1222 dose. The CDR3 loop is CASSWAGTGRTDTQYF. The CDR3 DNA is TGTGCCAGCAGCTGGGCCGGGACAGGGAGAACAGATACGCAGTATTTT. The whole variable domain, remainder taken from reference TRBV7-9 and TRBJ2-3, is DTGVSQNPRHKITKRGQNVTFRCDPISEHNRLYWYRQTLGQGPEFLTYFQNEAQLEKSRLLSDRFSAERPKGSFSTLEIQRTEQGDSAMYLCASSWAGTGRTDTQYFGPGTRLTVL.